This paragraph reports one T cell receptor beta chain. This entry is derived from a study of blood T cell repertoires in COVID-19. Study in general: T cells, B-cell-depleted T cells, or PBMCs provided the cDNA or gDNA that served as material.

In the authors' workflow: Reference gene primer amplification gave estimated nucleated cell counts. Only in-frame clones appear in the TCRdb table, and some are missing; sequencing was by immunoSEQ multiplex PCR. Clone size and the V and J calls come from that table; the DNA yielded D and trimming. The sample yields approximately 320,000 clones, 87% seen once. The germline CDR1 and CDR2 sequences are MNHEY and SVGAGI. The CDR3 has 15 amino acids. V lost 0 bases, J lost 10 bases, and 6 bases stayed unmatched. The V gene is TRBV6-5, the J gene TRBJ1-6; TRBD1 aligns across 7 bases. The TCR comes from a woman in her late teens or twenties who had recovered from COVID-19. Specimen: PBMCs or T cells enriched from blood (not recorded which). CDR3 in DNA: TGTGCCAGCAGTTACTCGTCCCAGGGGGTCTCACCCCTCCACTTT. It codes for CASSYSSQGVSPLHF.